These 14 T cell receptor beta chains were sequenced from one sample in a study of Graves' ophthalmopathy and Graves' hyperthyroidism. Amplification from RNA transcripts yielded the TCR beta CDR3 regions. After a first-round RT-PCR with HTBI primers, a second-round multiplex PCR was run. TCRdb recomputed calls from the multiplex PCR reads with MiXCR, one row per CDR3 protein. The repertoire holds about 1.2 million distinct CDR3 sequences, with about 36% as singletons. The source material was peripheral blood or thyroid tissue (not recorded which). All receptors come from an adult man with Graves' hyperthyroidism.

This rearrangement joins TRBV29-1 to TRBJ1-2, with 7 bases lining up with TRBD1. Germline V gene sequence: CDR1 SQVTM, CDR2 ANQGSEA. The ends lost 3 bases at V and 8 bases at J; junction bases unmatched: 12. The CDR3 consists of 14 residues. CDR3 in DNA: TGCAGCGTTGAGGACAGGTTGGCCCAATGGGGCTACACCTTC. Protein product: CSVEDRLAQWGYTF.

This clonotype was seen just once. The genes are TRBV20-1 and TRBJ2-2, with 8 bases fitting TRBD1. V shed 2 bases and J 6 bases; nucleotides not matched to a gene: 5. From germline, CDR1 is DFQATT and CDR2 SNEGSKA (reference sequence). There are 14 residues in the CDR3. DNA for the CDR3: TGCAGTGCTAGAAAGACAGGGGATGCCGGGGAGCTGTTTTTT. Translation: CSARKTGDAGELFF.

The chain joins TRBV25-1 to TRBJ1-1, with 7 positions matching TRBD1. Germline CDR1 MGHDK, CDR2 SYGVNS. This CDR3 is 14 amino acids long. V shed 5 bases, J shed 4 bases, and the junction held 7 bases outside the gene matches. CDR3 protein: CASSLFQGVTEAFF. DNA of the CDR3: TGTGCCAGCAGTTTATTCCAGGGGGTCACTGAAGCTTTCTTT.

This clonotype has a handful of counts. The chain recombines TRBV2 with TRBJ1-4; 10 bases line up with TRBD1. The CDR3 sequence is 15 residues long. V lost 6 bases and J lost 9; bases outside the gene matches: 10. The germline CDR1 and CDR2 sequences are SNHLY and FYNNEI. Here the CDR3 reads CASSRTGDRGKKLFF. Here the CDR3 DNA reads TGTGCCAGCAGCAGAACCGGGGACAGGGGAAAAAAACTGTTTTTT.

CDR3 coding DNA: TGCAGCGTTGTATCCAGGGACGAAGAAAAACTGTTTTTT. Translation: CSVVSRDEEKLFF. The chain combines TRBV29-1 with TRBJ1-4; maybe TRBD1 (5 bases). Trimming removed 4 bases at V and 8 bases at J, with 14 bases between. The germline CDR1 and CDR2 sequences are SQVTM and ANQGSEA. There are 13 residues in the CDR3. Variable domain in full (rest from reference TRBV29-1 and TRBJ1-4): SAVISQKPSRDICQRGTSLTIQCQVDSQVTMMFWYRQQPGQSLTLIATANQGSEATYESGFVIDKFPISRPNLTFSTLTVSNMSPEDSSIYLCSVVSRDEEKLFFGSGTQLSVL.

CDR3 residues: CASSSGTGGNNYGYTF. The CDR3 bases are TGTGCCAGCAGCTCAGGGACAGGGGGCAATAACTATGGCTACACCTTC. This chain links TRBV7-9 with TRBJ1-2, with TRBD1 matching 12 bases. There are 16 residues in the CDR3. Germline trimming cut 4 bases from V and 1 base from J; bases unmatched to any gene: 4. Germline CDR1 reads SEHNR; CDR2 reads FQNEAQ (reference sequence).

This clonotype was counted a few times. The missing conserved phenylalanine or tryptophan at the end of this CDR3 makes a read error likely. This chain joins TRBV7-2 and TRBJ1-4; a possible D gene is TRBD1 (5 bases). This CDR3 comprises 15 residues. Trimming shortened V by 1 base and J by 7 bases, and 13 bases separated the two germline ends. Germline loops: CDR1 SGHTA, CDR2 FQGNSA. CDR3 amino acids: CASSLDSGRSEKLFL. The CDR3 nucleotides are TGTGCCAGCAGCTTAGATTCAGGGAGGAGTGAAAAACTGTTTTTA.

As concerns this clonotype: Since a much larger clone is just one base distant, this may be a read error. The chain employs TRBV19 and TRBJ2-7, with 9 bases matching TRBD2. This CDR3 is 14 amino acids long. From germline, CDR1 is LNHDA and CDR2 SQIVND (reference sequence). The CDR3 DNA reads TGTGCCAGTAGTCATGCGGGAGGGTCCTACGAGCAGTGCTTC. Amino acid sequence: CASSHAGGSYEQCF.

Only a few counts were recorded for this clonotype. CDR3: CASSLDLAAGELFF. The DNA of the CDR3 is TGTGCCAGCAGCTTAGATCTAGCGGCCGGGGAGCTGTTTTTT. The rearrangement links TRBV7-8 to TRBJ2-2; 7 positions match TRBD2. V shed 1 base and J 6 bases; nucleotides not matched to a gene: 2. Germline lookup yields CDR1 SGHVS and CDR2 FQNEAQ. There are 14 residues in the CDR3.

The chain employs TRBV5-1 and TRBJ1-1, with no clear D. Trimming stripped 0 bases from V and 8 bases from J, with 8 bases between. The CDR3 is 12 amino acids. Germline-derived CDR1 and CDR2 are SGHRS and YFSETQ. CDR3 DNA sequence: TGCGCCAGCAGCTTGGTTGAAGGGGAAGCTTTCTTT. Its translation is CASSLVEGEAFF.

This clonotype has only a few counts. The chain carries TRBV2 and TRBJ1-5, with no clear D. Germline CDR1 is SNHLY and CDR2 is FYNNEI. The V gene lost 8 bases and the J gene lost 0 bases, with 11 bases spanning the gap. The CDR3 has 14 residues. CDR3 sequence reads: CASGSWGSNQPQHF. CDR3 coding DNA: TGTGCCAGCGGGAGTTGGGGTAGCAATCAGCCCCAGCATTTT.

This clonotype appeared a few times. The chain combines TRBV10-2 with TRBJ2-5, with a tentative D call TRBD1 (5 bases). The CDR3 consists of 18 residues. CDR1 and CDR2 from the germline V gene are WSHSY and SAAADI. Between the trimmed V and J ends, which lost 5 bases and 0 bases, there was a span of 22 bases. The CDR3 spells CASSLVRVRVEYQETQYF. DNA for the CDR3: TGCGCCAGCAGTTTAGTCAGGGTTCGAGTGGAGTACCAAGAGACCCAGTACTTC.

This clonotype appeared many times. The J gene is TRBJ1-1, the V gene TRBV6-5; maybe TRBD1 (5 bases). Deletions cut 5 bases from V and 3 bases from J, with 13 bases between. The CDR3 sequence is 14 residues long. Germline V CDR1 and CDR2: MNHEY, SVGAGI. CDR3 loop: CASSPQVGDTEAFF. The CDR3 DNA is TGTGCCAGCAGTCCACAGGTCGGGGACACTGAAGCTTTCTTT.

The chain has TRBV29-1 and TRBJ1-3, with 7 bases aligning to TRBD1. The germline gives CDR1 SQVTM, CDR2 ANQGSEA. V shed 7 bases and J 3 bases; nucleotides not matched to a gene: 6. This CDR3 contains 13 residues. The CDR3 nucleotides read TGCAGCGACAGGACAGGAGATGGAAACACCATATATTTT. Translating gives CSDRTGDGNTIYF. Combining the CDR3 with reference TRBV29-1 and TRBJ1-3 gives the whole variable domain SAVISQKPSRDICQRGTSLTIQCQVDSQVTMMFWYRQQPGQSLTLIATANQGSEATYESGFVIDKFPISRPNLTFSTLTVSNMSPEDSSIYLCSDRTGDGNTIYFGEGSWLTVV.